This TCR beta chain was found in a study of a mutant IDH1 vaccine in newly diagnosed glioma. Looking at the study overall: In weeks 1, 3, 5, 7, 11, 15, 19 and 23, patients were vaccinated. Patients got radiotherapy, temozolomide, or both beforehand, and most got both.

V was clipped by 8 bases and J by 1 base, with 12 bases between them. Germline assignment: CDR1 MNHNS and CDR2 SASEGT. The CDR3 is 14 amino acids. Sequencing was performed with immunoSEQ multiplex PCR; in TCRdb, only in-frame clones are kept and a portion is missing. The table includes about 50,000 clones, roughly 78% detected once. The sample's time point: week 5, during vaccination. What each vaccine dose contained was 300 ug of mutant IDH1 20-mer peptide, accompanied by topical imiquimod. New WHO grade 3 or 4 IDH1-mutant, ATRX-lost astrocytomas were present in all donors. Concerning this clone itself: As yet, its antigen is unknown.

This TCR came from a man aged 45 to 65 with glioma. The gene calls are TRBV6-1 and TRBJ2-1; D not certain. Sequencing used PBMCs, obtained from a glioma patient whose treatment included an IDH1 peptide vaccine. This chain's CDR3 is CASDPRASYNEQFF. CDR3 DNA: TGTGCCAGCGACCCCAGAGCGTCCTACAATGAGCAGTTCTTC.